This T cell receptor (beta chain) stems from a study of OX40 agonist ivuxolimab in advanced cancers. Notes on the study in general: Circulating CD4+ and CD8+ T cells showed clonal expansion by week 6 at 0.1 to 3.0 mg/kg.

The repertoire was sequenced with immunoSEQ multiplex PCR; TCRdb's copy has only in-frame clones and lacks some. The data contain about 23,000 clones, around 80% of them singletons. Germline V gives CDR1 WNHNN, CDR2 SYGVQD (reference sequence). This CDR3 has 17 amino acids. Trimming took off 5 bases at V and 6 bases at J, with 25 bases between the two ends. This clone appeared once. As yet, its antigen is unknown. This sequence was found in an adult with an advanced solid tumor such as melanoma, head and neck, liver or kidney cancer. The V and J genes are TRBV10-1 and TRBJ1-1, with D possibly being TRBD1 (6 bases). The sample in question was CD4+ or CD8+ T cells sorted from blood, obtained in a trial of the OX40 agonist ivuxolimab. The CDR3 coding sequence is TGCGCCAGCAGTAAACGCCGCCTCAGGGGCGCTGAACCTGAAGCTTTCTTT. Translation: CASSKRRLRGAEPEAFF.